This T cell receptor (beta chain) was documented in a study of neoadjuvant anti-PD-1 for oral cavity cancer. Study observations and caveats: PBMC Gini-index clonality exceeded responders' in non-responders post-nivolumab.

Most PBMC samples had approximately 470 ng input DNA in six replicates. Sequenced by immunoSEQ multiplex PCR; TCRdb stores in-frame clones only, minus some. The profile shows 17,000 or so clones, 50% to 70% of them singletons. With respect to this clone: As yet, its antigen is unknown.

Patients had newly diagnosed, untreated stage II-IVA oral cavity squamous cell carcinoma. The patients had HPV-negative, locally advanced oral cavity squamous cell carcinoma. The sequence came from a person between 40 and 85 years old with oral cavity squamous cell carcinoma. The sample consisted of PBMCs, taken before nivolumab (anti-PD-1) treatment.

CDR3 sequence reads: CASSLGLYNEQFF. The CDR3 DNA reads TGCGCCAGCAGCTTGGGTCTTTACAATGAGCAGTTCTTC. The J gene is TRBJ2-1, the V gene TRBV5-1; D is uncertain. V was shortened by 0 bases and J by 4 bases, with 5 bases between the two germline ends. The germline CDR1 and CDR2 sequences are SGHRS and YFSETQ. This CDR3 has 13 amino acids.